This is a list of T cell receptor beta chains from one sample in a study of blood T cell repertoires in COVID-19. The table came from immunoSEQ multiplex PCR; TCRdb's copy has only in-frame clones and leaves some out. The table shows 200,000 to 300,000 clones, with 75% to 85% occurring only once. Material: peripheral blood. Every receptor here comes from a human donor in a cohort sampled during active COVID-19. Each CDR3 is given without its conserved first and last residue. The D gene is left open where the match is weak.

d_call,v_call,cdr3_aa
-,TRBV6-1,ASSARAATNTGELF
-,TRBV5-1,ASIGDFPYNEQF
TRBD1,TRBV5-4,ASSLGTGSSYNEQF
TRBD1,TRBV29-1,SAMTGSSGNTIY
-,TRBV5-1,ASSLGQRGETQY
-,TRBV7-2,ASSLNRRGETQY
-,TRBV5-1,ASSLTVIGDTEAF
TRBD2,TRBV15,ATSREAGGPGNEQF
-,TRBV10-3,AISSDGQNEKLF
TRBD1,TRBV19,ASSKGANQPQH
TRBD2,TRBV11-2,ASTASSGSYEQY
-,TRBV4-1,ASSQDLGGKGHQPQH
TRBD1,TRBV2,ASSKRDSLREKLF
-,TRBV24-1,ATSDLRDSSYNEQF
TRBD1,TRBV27,ASSRTPGQFATNEKLF
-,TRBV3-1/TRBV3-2,ASSQATGELF
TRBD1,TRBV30,AWSVGTGGTEAF
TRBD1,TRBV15,ATSRDFNRGHTEAF
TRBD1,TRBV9,ASSRQGALPGETQY
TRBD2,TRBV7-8,ASSLLPPGGGDEQY
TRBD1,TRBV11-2,ASSFGTGRNQPQH
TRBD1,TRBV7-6,ASSFGQGALGYQETQY
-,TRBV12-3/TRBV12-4,ASSFEAYGYT
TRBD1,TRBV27,ASSRQGNEQY
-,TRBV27,ASSHAAGRGELF
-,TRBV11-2,ASSHYREGTGELF
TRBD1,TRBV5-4,ASSPSLFRDRGLHEQY
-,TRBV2,ASSDGGSNTQY
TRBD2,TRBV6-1,ASRELAGVGTDTQY
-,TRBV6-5,ASQRSGGELF
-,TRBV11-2,ASSLLRTDNEQF
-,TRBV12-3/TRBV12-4,ASRIGGETQY
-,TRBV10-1,ASRAIGETEAF
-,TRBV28,ASSYTVQETQY
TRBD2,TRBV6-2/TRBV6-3,ASSHLAGGPRGTQY
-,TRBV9,ASSRGEGSYEQY
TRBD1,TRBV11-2,ASSLDRAAETQY
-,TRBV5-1,ASSLVNPGSGYNEQF
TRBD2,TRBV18,ASSPLGGGLAGPNEQF
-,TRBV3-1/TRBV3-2,ASSRGDIDTEAF
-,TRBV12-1,ASSLIGRGETQY
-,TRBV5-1,ASSLIPGNTEAF
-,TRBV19,ASRPMGQLAKNIQY
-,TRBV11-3,ASSLVGGNSDTQY
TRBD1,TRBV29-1,SVGDSIWYGYT
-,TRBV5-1,ASSLAYDSYQETQY
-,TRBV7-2,ASSLATSGGNTIY
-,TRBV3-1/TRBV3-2,ASSQGARGDTGELF